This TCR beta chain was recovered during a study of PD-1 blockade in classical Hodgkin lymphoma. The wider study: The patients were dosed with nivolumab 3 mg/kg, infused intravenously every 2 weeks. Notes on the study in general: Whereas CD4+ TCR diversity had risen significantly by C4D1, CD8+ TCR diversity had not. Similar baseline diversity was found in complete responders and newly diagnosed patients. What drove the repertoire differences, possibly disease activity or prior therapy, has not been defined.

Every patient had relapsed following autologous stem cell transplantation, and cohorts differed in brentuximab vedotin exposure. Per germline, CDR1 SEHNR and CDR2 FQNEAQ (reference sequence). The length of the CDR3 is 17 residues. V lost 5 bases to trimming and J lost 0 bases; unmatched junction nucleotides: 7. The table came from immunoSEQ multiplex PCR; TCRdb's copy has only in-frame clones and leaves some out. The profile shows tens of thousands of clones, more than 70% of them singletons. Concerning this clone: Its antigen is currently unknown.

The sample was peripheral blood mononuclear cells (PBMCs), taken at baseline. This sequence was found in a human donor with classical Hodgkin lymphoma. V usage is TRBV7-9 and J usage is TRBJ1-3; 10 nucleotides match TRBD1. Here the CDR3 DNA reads TGTGCCAGCAGCCCCGGGACAGGGGTTTTCTCTGGAAACACCATATATTTT. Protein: CASSPGTGVFSGNTIYF.